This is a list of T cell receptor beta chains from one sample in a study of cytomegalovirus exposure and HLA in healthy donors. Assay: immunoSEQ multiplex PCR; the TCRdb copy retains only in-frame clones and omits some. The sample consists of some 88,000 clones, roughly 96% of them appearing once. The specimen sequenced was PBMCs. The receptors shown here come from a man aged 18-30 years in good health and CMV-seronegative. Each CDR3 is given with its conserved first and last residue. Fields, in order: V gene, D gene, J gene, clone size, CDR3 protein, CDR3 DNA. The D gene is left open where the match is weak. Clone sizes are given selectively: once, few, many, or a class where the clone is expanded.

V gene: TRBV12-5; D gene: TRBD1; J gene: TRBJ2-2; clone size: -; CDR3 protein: CASGLATGAYTGELFF; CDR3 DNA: TGTGCTAGTGGTTTGGCAACAGGGGCATACACCGGGGAGCTGTTTTTT
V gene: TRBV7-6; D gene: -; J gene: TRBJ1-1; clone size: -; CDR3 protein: CASSSWTPGVNTEAFF; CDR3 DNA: TGTGCCAGCAGCTCTTGGACACCTGGGGTGAACACTGAAGCTTTCTTT
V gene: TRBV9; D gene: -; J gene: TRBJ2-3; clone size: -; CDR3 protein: CASSVVGSTDTQYF; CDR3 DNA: TGTGCCAGCAGCGTAGTCGGGAGCACAGATACGCAGTATTTT
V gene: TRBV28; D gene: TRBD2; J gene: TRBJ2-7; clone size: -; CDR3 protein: CASSSSGRSHEQYF; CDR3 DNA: TGTGCCAGCAGCAGTAGCGGGAGGTCCCACGAGCAGTACTTC
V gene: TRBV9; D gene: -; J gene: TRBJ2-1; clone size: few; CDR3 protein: CASSATGADPYNEQFF; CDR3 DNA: TGTGCCAGCAGCGCCACTGGGGCGGATCCCTACAATGAGCAGTTCTTC
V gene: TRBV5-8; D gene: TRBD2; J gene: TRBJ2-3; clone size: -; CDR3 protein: CASSLLLADTDTQYF; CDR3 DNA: TGTGCCAGCAGCTTGCTACTAGCGGACACAGATACGCAGTATTTT
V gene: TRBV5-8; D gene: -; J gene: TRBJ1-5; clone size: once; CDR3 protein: CASSFSSKQGWQPQHF; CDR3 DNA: TGTGCCAGCAGCTTTTCTAGTAAGCAGGGTTGGCAGCCCCAGCATTTT
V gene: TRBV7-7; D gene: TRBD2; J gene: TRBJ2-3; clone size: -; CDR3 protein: CASSLGLAGGSSTDTQYF; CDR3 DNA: TGTGCTAGCAGCTTAGGTCTAGCGGGAGGGAGTAGCACAGATACGCAGTATTTT
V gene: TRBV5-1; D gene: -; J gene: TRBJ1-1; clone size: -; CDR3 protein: CASSLGGTMNTEAFF; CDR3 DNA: TGCGCCAGCAGCTTAGGGGGTACGATGAACACTGAAGCTTTCTTT
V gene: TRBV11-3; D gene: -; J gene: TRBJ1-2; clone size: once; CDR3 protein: CASSPNRGGLYYGYTF; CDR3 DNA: TGTGCCAGCAGCCCCAACCGCGGGGGGCTATACTATGGCTACACCTTC
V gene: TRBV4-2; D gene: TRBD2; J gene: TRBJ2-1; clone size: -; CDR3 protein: CASSQEHFRTSTYNEQFF; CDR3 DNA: TGTGCCAGCAGCCAAGAGCATTTTCGGACTAGCACCTACAATGAGCAGTTCTTC
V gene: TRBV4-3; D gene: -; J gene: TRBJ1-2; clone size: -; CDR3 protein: CASSQGVGRAPDYF; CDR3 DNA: TGCGCCAGCAGCCAAGGGGTGGGGAGGGCGCCAGATTACTTC
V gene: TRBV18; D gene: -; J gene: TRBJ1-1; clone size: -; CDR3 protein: CASSPSDTEAFF; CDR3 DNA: TGTGCCAGCTCACCTTCGGACACTGAAGCTTTCTTT
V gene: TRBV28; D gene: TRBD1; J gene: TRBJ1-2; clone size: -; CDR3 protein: CASSLDRGNNYGYTF; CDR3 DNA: TGTGCCAGCAGTTTAGACAGGGGGAATAACTATGGCTACACCTTC
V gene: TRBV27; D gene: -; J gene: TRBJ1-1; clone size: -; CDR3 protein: CASRYTAVPGAGMNTEAFF; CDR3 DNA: TGTGCCAGCAGATACACGGCCGTCCCTGGGGCGGGGATGAACACTGAAGCTTTCTTT
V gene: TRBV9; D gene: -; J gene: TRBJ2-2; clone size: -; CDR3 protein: CASSVGSGNTGELFF; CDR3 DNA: TGTGCCAGCAGCGTAGGGAGCGGGAACACCGGGGAGCTGTTTTTT
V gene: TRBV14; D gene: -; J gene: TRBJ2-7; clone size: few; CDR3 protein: CASSQNRVYEQYF; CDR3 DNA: TGTGCCAGCAGCCAGAACCGGGTCTACGAGCAGTACTTC
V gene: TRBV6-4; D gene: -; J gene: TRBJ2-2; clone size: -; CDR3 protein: CASSEGVGTGELFF; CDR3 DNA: TGTGCCAGCAGTGAAGGGGTCGGCACCGGGGAGCTGTTTTTT
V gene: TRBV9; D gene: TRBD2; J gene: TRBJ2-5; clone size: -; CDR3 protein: CASSAGTSGSQETQYF; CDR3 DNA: TGTGCCAGCAGCGCCGGGACTAGCGGGTCCCAAGAGACCCAGTACTTC
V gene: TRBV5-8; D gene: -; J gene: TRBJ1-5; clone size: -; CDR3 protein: CASSLYSNQPQHF; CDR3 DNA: TGTGCCAGCAGCTTATATAGCAATCAGCCCCAGCATTTT
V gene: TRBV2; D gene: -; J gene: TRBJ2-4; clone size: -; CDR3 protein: CASSARGAAIAKNIQYF; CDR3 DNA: TGTGCCAGCAGTGCCCGTGGGGCCGCCATAGCCAAAAACATTCAGTACTTC
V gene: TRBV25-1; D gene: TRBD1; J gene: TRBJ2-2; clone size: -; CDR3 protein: CASSGNKGTANTGELFF; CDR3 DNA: TGTGCCAGCAGTGGCAACAAGGGGACAGCGAACACCGGGGAGCTGTTTTTT
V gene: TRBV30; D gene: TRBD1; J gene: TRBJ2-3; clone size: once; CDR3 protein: CAWKGAAKRTDTQYF; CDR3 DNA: TGTGCCTGGAAGGGGGCAGCTAAAAGAACAGATACGCAGTATTTT
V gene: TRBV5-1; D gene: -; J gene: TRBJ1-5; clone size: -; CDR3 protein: CASSLEGDNNQPQHF; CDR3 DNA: TGCGCCAGCAGCTTGGAGGGGGACAACAATCAGCCCCAGCATTTT
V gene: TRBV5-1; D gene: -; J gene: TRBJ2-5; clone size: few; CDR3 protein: CASSGGPEETQYF; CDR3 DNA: TGCGCCAGCAGCGGAGGGCCGGAGGAGACCCAGTACTTC
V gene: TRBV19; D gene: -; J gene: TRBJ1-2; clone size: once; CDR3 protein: CASSSGSRERHYGYTF; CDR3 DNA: TGTGCCAGTAGTTCCGGTTCGAGGGAGAGGCACTATGGCTACACCTTC
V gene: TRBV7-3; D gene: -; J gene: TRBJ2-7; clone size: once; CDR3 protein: CASARGDSYEQYF; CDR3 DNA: TGTGCCAGCGCCCGCGGTGATTCCTACGAGCAGTACTTC
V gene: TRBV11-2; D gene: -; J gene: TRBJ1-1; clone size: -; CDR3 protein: CASSFSEGEAEAFF; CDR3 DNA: TGTGCCAGCAGCTTCTCGGAGGGCGAGGCTGAAGCTTTCTTT
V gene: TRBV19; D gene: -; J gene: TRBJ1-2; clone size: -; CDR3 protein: CASSSTEYTF; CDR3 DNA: TGTGCCAGTAGTTCTACAGAATACACCTTC
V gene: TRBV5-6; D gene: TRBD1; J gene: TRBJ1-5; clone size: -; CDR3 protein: CASSLGTIGGQPQHF; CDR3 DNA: TGTGCCAGCAGCTTGGGGACCATAGGGGGCCAGCCCCAGCATTTT
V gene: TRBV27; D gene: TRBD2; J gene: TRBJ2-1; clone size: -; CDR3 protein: CASSSLAGLAYEQFF; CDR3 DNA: TGTGCCAGCAGTTCCCTCGCGGGACTAGCCTATGAGCAGTTCTTC
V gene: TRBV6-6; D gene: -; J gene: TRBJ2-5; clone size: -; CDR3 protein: CASSYERGKLQETQYF; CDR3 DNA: TGTGCCAGCAGTTACGAAAGGGGAAAGCTACAAGAGACCCAGTACTTC
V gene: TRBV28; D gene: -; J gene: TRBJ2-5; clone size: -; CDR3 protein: CASSLWTQETQYF; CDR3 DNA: TGTGCCAGCAGTTTATGGACTCAAGAGACCCAGTACTTC
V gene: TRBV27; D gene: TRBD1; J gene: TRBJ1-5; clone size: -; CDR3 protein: CASSPLAGGSNQPQHF; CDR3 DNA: TGTGCCAGCAGCCCATTGGCAGGGGGTAGCAATCAGCCCCAGCATTTT
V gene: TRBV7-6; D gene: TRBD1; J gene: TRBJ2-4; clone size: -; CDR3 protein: CASSLADGTGGAAKNIQYF; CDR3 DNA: TGTGCCAGCAGCTTAGCAGACGGGACAGGGGGGGCGGCAAAAAACATTCAGTACTTC
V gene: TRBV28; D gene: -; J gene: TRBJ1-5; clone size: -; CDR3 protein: CASSLIRFEPQHF; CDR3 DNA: TGTGCCAGCAGTTTAATACGGTTTGAGCCCCAGCATTTT
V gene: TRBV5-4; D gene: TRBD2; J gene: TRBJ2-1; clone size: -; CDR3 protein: CASSWGGDNHNEQFF; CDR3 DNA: TGTGCCAGCAGCTGGGGGGGGGATAACCACAATGAGCAGTTCTTC
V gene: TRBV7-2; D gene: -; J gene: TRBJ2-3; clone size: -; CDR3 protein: CASSFGTDTQYF; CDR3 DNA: TGTGCCAGCAGCTTCGGGACAGATACGCAGTATTTT
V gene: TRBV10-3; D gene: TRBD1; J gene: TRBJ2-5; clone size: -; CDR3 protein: CAISSGTGMGETQYF; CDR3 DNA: TGTGCCATCAGTTCCGGGACAGGGATGGGAGAGACCCAGTACTTC
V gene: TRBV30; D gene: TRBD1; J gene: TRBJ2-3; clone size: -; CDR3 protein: CAWRIPGQGVPDTQYF; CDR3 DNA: TGTGCCTGGAGAATTCCGGGACAGGGGGTTCCAGATACGCAGTATTTT
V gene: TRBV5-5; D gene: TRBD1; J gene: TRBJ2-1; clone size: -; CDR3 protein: CASSNYRGSDEQFF; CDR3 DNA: TGTGCCAGCAGCAACTACAGGGGGTCGGATGAGCAGTTCTTC
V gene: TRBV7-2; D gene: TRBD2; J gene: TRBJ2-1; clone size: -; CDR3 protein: CASSLRAGVVYNEQFF; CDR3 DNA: TGTGCCAGCAGCTTACGTGCGGGAGTGGTCTACAATGAGCAGTTCTTC
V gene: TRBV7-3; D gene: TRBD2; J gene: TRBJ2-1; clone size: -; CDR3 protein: CASSFRPAGGIDEQFF; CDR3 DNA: TGTGCCAGCAGCTTTAGACCAGCGGGAGGGATCGATGAGCAGTTCTTC
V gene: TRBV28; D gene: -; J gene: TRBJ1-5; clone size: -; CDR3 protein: CASSLWRVAILDQPQHF; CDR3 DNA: TGTGCCAGCAGTTTGTGGAGGGTGGCAATTTTAGATCAGCCCCAGCATTTT
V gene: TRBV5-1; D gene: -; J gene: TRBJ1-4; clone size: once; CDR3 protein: CASSFDAGVTNEKLFF; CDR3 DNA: TGCGCCAGCAGCTTCGACGCAGGGGTCACTAATGAAAAACTGTTTTTT
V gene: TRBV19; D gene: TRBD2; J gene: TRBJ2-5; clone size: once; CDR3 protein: CASSPGGTYQETQYF; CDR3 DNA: TGTGCCAGTAGCCCGGGAGGGACGTACCAAGAGACCCAGTACTTC